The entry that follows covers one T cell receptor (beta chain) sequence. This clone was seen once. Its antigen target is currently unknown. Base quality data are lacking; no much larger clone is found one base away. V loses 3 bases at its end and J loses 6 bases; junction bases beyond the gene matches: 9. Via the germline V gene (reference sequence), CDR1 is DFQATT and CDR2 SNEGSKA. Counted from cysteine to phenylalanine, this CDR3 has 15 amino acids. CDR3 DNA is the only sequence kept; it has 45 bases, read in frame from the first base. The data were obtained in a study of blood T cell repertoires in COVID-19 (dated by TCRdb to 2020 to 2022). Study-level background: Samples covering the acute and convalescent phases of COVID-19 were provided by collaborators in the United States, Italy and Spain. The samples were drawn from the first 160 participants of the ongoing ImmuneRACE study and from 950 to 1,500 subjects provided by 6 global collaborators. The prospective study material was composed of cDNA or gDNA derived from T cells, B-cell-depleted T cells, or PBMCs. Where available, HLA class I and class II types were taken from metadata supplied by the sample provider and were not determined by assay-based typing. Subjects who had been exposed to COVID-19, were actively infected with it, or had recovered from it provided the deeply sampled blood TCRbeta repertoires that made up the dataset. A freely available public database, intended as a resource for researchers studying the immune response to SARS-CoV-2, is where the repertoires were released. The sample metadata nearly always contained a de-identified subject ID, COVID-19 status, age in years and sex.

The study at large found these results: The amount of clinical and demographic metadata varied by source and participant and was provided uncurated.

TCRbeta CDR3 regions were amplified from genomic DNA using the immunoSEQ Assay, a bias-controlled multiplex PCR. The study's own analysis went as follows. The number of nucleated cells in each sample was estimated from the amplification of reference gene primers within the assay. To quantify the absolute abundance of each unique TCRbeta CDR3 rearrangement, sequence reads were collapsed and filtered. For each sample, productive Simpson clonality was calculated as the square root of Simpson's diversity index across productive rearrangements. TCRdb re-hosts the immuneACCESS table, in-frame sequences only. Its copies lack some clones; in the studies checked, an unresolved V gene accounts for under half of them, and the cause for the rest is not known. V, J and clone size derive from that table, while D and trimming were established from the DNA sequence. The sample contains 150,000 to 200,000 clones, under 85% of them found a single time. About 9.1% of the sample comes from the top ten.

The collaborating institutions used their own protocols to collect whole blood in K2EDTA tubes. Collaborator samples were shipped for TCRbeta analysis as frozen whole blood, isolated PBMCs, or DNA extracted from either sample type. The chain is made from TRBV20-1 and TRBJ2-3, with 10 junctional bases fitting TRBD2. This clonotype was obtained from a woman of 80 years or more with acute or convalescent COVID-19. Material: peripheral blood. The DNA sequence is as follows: TGCAGTGCTAGTCTAGGACTAGCGGCGGAGGATACGCAGTATTTT. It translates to CSASLGLAAEDTQYF.